This T cell receptor (beta chain) was recorded in a study of T cells after yellow fever vaccination. Background on the study: Low-cell-number fractions underwent preparation using SMART-Seq v4 Ultra Low Input. Overall study results and limits: Contamination of FACS-sorted repertoires by abundant clonotypes from the bulk population could occur.

This clonotype was seen only a few times. Its antigen is currently unknown. The authors made TCR cDNA by 5'RACE template switching, adding a universal primer site and UMIs. TCRdb independently ran MiXCR on the 5' RACE reads; one entry per CDR3 protein. The sample contains about 340,000 distinct CDR3 sequences, about 4% of which appear only once. Trimming removed 3 bases from V and 8 bases from J, with 13 bases in between. The germline V gene encodes CDR1 MNHEY and CDR2 SVGAGI. The CDR3 sequence is 13 residues long. The starting material was PBMCs, obtained 5 days after the yellow fever booster vaccination. The receptor was derived from a man between 18 and 35 years old who received the YFV17D yellow fever vaccine. The V call is TRBV6-5, the J call TRBJ1-2; D is unresolved. CDR3 nucleotide sequence: TGTGCCAGCAGTTATATGAGGGAGACCGGCTACACCTTC. Protein: CASSYMRETGYTF.